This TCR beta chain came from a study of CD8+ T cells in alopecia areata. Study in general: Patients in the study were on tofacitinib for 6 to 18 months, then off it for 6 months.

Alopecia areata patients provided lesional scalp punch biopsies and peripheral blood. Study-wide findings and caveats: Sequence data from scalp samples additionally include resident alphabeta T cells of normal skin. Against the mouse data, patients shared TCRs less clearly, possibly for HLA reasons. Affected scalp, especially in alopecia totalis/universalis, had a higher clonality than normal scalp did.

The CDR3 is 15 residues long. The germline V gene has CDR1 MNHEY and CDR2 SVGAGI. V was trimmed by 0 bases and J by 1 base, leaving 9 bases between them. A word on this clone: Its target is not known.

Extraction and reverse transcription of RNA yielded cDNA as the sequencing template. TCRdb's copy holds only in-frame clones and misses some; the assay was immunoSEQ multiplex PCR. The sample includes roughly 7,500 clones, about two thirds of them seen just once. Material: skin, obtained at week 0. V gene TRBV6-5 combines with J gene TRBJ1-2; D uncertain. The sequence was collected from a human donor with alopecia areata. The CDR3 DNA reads TGTGCCAGCAGTTACTCACCAGGCGATAACTATGGCTACACCTTC. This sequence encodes CASSYSPGDNYGYTF.